The entry that follows covers one TCR beta chain sequence. Antigen specificity is unknown. Treatment here: some 20 received Ad26.COV2.S at low or high dose, single or two shots; five or six received placebo; per-sample allocation not given. Sampling happened 63 days after the first vaccine or placebo injection. The data were taken from a study of Ad26.COV2.S vaccination and SARS-CoV-2 variants. As for the study in general: Donor got 5x10^10 or 1x10^11 viral particles of Ad26.COV2.S.

Germline V lookup: CDR1 SGHVS, CDR2 FNYEAQ. The J segment lost 0 bases and the V segment lost 4 bases, leaving 5 bases of the junction unmatched. This CDR3 comprises 15 residues. Data came from immunoSEQ multiplex PCR; TCRdb stores just in-frame clones and leaves some out. The sample includes some 250,000 clones, roughly 90% of them seen just once. Findings and caveats of the study: After vaccination, reports described spike-specific CD8+ and CD4+ T cell responses as showing substantial breadth.

The sample was peripheral blood, taken in a trial of Ad26.COV2.S vaccine versus placebo. The TCR was taken from a person aged 18 to 65 who received the Ad26.COV2.S COVID-19 vaccine or a placebo. V usage is TRBV7-6 and J usage is TRBJ1-1; 7 bases are a match to TRBD1. CDR3 amino acids: CASSWRDSMNTEAFF. For the CDR3, the DNA is TGTGCCAGCAGCTGGCGGGACAGCATGAACACTGAAGCTTTCTTT.